Each of the 5 T cell receptor beta chains below was sequenced from the same sample in a study of blood T cell repertoires in COVID-19. Using immunoSEQ multiplex PCR, the repertoire was profiled, and TCRdb retains in-frame clones only, with some absent. Here the sample spans about 270,000 clones, around 89% being singletons. Sequenced sample: PBMCs or T cells enriched from blood (not recorded which). These TCRs come from a woman aged 25 to 45 with acute COVID-19.

This chain uses TRBV30 with TRBJ2-6; 7 bases are shared with TRBD2. Germline trimming cut 1 base from V and 0 bases from J; bases unmatched to any gene: 15. CDR3 length: 20 residues. Germline lookup yields CDR1 GTSNPN and CDR2 SVGIG (reference sequence). The CDR3 DNA reads TGTGCCTGGAGTGCCCCCGGCGGGAGACCACAAAACTCTGGGGCCAACGTCCTGACTTTC. Amino acid sequence: CAWSAPGGRPQNSGANVLTF. The variable domain in full, completed from reference TRBV30 and TRBJ2-6, reads SQTIHQWPATLVQPVGSPLSLECTVEGTSNPNLYWYRQAAGRGLQLLFYSVGIGQISSEVPQNLSASRPQDRQFILSSKKLLLSDSGFYLCAWSAPGGRPQNSGANVLTFGAGSRLTVL.

The chain recombines TRBV27 with TRBJ1-1, with 9 bases fitting TRBD1. Losses at the gene ends were 5 bases for V and 2 bases for J; bases not matched to a gene: 6. The germline gives CDR1 MNHEY, CDR2 SMNVEV (reference sequence). The CDR3 contains 15 residues. The CDR3 nucleotides read TGTGCCAGCAGTCCCGGGACAGGGCGCAACACTGAAGCTTTCTTT. It is translated as CASSPGTGRNTEAFF.

The V and J genes are TRBV7-2 and TRBJ1-4; tentatively, D is TRBD1 (6 bases). Germline V lookup: CDR1 SGHTA, CDR2 FQGNSA. Trimming shortened V by 1 base and J by 4 bases, and 13 bases separated the two germline ends. The CDR3 length is 16 residues. CDR3 nucleotide sequence: TGTGCCAGCAGCTTAGATGTGGGGGCGGTTAATGAAAAACTGTTTTTT. Its protein is CASSLDVGAVNEKLFF.

The chain carries TRBV2 and TRBJ2-1; TRBD2 might be the D (5 bases). This CDR3 is 14 amino acids long. V was pared by 3 bases and J by 3 bases, with 9 bases between. CDR1 and CDR2 (germline): SNHLY, FYNNEI. The DNA of the CDR3 is TGTGCCAGCAGTGAGGACTTTTACTACAATGAGCAGTTCTTC. Translation: CASSEDFYYNEQFF. The variable domain in full, completed from reference TRBV2 and TRBJ2-1, reads EPEVTQTPSHQVTQMGQEVILRCVPISNHLYFYWYRQILGQKVEFLVSFYNNEISEKSEIFDDQFSVERPDGSNFTLKIRSTKLEDSAMYFCASSEDFYYNEQFFGPGTRLTVL.

This chain uses TRBV27 with TRBJ2-3; the D gene is possibly TRBD1 (6 bases). V lost 2 bases and J lost 1, with 10 bases in between. Per germline, CDR1 MNHEY and CDR2 SMNVEV (reference sequence). The CDR3 totals 15 residues. In DNA form, the CDR3 reads TGTGCCAGCAGTTTAGTGGGACAACGCACAGATACGCAGTATTTT. Translation gives CASSLVGQRTDTQYF.